This TCR beta chain stems from a study of shared clonotypes between healthy human individuals. Clones were read by immunoSEQ multiplex PCR, and TCRdb kept only the in-frame ones, dropping some. The profile covers more than 400,000 clones, with about 84% appearing a single time and over 9.5% taken by the ten largest. This CDR3 is 15 amino acids long. Germline lookup yields CDR1 SGHRS and CDR2 YFSETQ. Trimming took 0 bases from V and 5 from J, leaving 14 bases between them. V and J are TRBV5-1 and TRBJ1-2; possibly TRBD1 for D (5 bases). The sequence was obtained from a woman aged 40 to 50 in good health. Some clones in this sample may be carry-over from other donors' samples. Sequencing was performed on PBMCs. DNA of the CDR3: TGCGCCAGCAGCTTGGTTACCGGGACGGTTTATGGCTACACCTTC. This encodes CASSLVTGTVYGYTF.